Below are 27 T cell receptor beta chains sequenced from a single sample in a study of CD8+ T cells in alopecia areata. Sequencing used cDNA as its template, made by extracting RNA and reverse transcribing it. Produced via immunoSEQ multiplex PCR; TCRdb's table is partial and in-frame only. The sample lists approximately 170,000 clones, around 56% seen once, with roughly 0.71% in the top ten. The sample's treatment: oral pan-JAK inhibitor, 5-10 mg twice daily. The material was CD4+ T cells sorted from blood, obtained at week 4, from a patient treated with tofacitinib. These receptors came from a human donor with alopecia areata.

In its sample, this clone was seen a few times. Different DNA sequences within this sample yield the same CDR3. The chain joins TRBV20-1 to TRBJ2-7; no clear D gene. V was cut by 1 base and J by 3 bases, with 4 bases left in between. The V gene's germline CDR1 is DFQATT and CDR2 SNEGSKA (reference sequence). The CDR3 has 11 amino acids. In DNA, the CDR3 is TGCAGTGCTAGAGCAAACTACGAGCAGTACTTC. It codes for CSARANYEQYF.

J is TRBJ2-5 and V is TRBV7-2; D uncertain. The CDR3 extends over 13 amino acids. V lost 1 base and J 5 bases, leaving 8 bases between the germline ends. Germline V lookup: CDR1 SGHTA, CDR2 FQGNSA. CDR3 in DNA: TGTGCCAGCAGCTTAGGGCAGGCTGAGACCCAGTACTTC. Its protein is CASSLGQAETQYF.

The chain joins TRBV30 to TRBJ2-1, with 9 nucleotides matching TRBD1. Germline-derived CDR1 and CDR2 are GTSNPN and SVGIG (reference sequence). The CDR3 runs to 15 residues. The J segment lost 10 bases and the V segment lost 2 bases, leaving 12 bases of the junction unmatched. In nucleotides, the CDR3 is TGTGCCTGGAGTCCGGGACAGGGAGGTTCGTTCGAGCAGTTCTTC. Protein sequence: CAWSPGQGGSFEQFF.

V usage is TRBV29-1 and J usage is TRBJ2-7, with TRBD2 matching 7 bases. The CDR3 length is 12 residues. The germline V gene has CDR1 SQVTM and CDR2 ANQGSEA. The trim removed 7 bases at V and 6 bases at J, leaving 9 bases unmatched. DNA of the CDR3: TGCAGCGCCGGGACTACCGCCGGCGAGCAGTACTTC. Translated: CSAGTTAGEQYF.

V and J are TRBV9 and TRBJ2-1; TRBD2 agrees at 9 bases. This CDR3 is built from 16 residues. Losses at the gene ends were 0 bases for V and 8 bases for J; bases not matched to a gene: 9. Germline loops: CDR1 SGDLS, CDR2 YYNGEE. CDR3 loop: CASSVEAGGPWDEQFF. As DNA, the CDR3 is TGTGCCAGCAGCGTAGAGGCGGGAGGGCCTTGGGATGAGCAGTTCTTC.

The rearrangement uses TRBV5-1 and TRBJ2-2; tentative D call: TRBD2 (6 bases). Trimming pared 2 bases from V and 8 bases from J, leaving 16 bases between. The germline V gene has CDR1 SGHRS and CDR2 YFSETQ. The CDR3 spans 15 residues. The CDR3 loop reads CASSFSVAVQGELFF. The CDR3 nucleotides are TGCGCCAGCAGCTTTTCAGTAGCGGTTCAAGGGGAGCTGTTTTTT.

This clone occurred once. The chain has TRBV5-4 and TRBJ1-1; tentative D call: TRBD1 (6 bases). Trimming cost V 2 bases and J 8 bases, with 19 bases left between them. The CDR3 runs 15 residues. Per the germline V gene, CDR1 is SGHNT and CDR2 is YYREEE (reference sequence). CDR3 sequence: CASSFESGVRGEAFF. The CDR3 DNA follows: TGTGCCAGCAGCTTCGAATCAGGAGTGAGGGGGGAAGCTTTCTTT.

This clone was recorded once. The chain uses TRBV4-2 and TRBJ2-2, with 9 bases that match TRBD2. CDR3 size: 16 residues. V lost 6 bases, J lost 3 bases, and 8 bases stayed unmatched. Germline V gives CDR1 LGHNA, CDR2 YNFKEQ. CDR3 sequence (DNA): TGTGCCAGCAGAAAAGGACTAGCGACAGACACCGGGGAGCTGTTTTTT. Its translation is CASRKGLATDTGELFF.

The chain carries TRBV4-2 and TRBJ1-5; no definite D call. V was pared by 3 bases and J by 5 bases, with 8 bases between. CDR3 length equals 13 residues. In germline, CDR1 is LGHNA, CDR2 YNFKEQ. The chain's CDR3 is CASSQGRDQPQHF. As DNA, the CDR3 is TGTGCCAGCAGCCAGGGAAGGGATCAGCCCCAGCATTTT.

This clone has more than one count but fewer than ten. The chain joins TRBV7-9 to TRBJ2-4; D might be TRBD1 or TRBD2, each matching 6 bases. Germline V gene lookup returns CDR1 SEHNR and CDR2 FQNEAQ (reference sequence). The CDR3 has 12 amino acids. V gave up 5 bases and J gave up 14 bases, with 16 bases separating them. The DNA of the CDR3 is TGTGCCAGCAGCACGGGCCCAGGGGAGGAGTACTTC. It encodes CASSTGPGEEYF.

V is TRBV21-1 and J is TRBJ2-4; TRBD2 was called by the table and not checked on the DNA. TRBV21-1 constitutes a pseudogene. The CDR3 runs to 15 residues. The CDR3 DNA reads TGTGCCAGCAGCTCGTGGAGGGCCGCCAAAAACATTCAGTACTTC. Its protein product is CASSSWRAAKNIQYF.

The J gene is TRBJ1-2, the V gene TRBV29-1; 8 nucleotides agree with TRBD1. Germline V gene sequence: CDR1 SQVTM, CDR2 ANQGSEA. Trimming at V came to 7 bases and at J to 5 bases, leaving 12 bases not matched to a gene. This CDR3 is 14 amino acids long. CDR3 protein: CSAPFSGGKYGYTF. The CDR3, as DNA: TGCAGCGCACCTTTTTCAGGGGGCAAATATGGCTACACCTTC.

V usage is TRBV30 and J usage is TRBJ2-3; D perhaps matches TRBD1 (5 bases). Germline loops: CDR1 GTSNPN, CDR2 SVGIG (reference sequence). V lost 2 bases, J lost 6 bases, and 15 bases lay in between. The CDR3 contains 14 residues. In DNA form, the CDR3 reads TGTGCCTGGAGTCGACAGTCGGCAGGGGATACGCAGTATTTT. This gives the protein CAWSRQSAGDTQYF.

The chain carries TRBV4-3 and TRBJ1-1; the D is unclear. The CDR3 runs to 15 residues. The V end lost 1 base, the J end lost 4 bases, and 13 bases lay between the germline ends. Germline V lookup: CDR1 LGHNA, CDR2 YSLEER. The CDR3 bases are TGCGCCAGCAGCCAAGCAGTGGTGAGAGCCACTGAAGCTTTCTTT. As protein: CASSQAVVRATEAFF.

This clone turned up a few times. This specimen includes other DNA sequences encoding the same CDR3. In DNA form, the CDR3 reads TGCAGCGTTGTGCGCGGGAGCTCCTACAATGAGCAGTTCTTC. Protein sequence: CSVVRGSSYNEQFF. J is TRBJ2-1 and V is TRBV29-1; 7 bases align to TRBD2. The CDR3 covers 14 residues. V gave up 4 bases and J gave up 0 bases; unmatched junction bases: 3. Germline CDR1 SQVTM, CDR2 ANQGSEA.

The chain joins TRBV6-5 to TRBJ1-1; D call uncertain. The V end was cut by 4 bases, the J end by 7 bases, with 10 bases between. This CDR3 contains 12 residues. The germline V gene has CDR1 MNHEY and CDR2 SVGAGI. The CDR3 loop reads CASSFYKGEAFF. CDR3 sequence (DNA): TGTGCCAGCAGTTTCTACAAGGGTGAAGCTTTCTTT.

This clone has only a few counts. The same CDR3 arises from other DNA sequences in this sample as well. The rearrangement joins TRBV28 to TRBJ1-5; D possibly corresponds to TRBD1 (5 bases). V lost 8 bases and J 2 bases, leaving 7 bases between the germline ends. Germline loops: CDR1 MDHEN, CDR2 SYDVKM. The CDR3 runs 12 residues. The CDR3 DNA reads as TGTGCCAGCGGGGGGGGCAATCAGCCCCAGCATTTT. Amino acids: CASGGGNQPQHF. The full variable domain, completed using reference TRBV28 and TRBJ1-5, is DVKVTQSSRYLVKRTGEKVFLECVQDMDHENMFWYRQDPGLGLRLIYFSYDVKMKEKGDIPEGYSVSREKKERFSLILESASTNQTSMYLCASGGGNQPQHFGDGTRLSIL.

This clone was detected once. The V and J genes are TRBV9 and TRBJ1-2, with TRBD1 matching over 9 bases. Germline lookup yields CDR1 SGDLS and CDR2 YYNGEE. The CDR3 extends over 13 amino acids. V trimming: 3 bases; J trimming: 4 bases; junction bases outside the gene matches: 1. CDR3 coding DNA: TGTGCCAGCAGCGGGGGACAGGGCTATGGCTACACCTTC. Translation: CASSGGQGYGYTF. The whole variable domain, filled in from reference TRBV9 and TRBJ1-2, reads DSGVTQTPKHLITATGQRVTLRCSPRSGDLSVYWYQQSLDQGLQFLIQYYNGEERAKGNILERFSAQQFPDLHSELNLSSLELGDSALYFCASSGGQGYGYTFGSGTRLTVV.

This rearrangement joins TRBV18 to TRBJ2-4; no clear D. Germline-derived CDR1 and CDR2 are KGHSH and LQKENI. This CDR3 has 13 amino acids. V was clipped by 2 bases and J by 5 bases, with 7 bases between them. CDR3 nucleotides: TGTGCCAGCTCACCAGTGACACAAAACATTCAGTACTTC. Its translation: CASSPVTQNIQYF.

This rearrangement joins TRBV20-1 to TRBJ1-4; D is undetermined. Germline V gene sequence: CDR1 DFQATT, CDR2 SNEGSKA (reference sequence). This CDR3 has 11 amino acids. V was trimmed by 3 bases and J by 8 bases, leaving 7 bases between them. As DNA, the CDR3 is TGCAGTGCTAGGGGAGCCGAAAAACTGTTTTTT. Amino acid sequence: CSARGAEKLFF.

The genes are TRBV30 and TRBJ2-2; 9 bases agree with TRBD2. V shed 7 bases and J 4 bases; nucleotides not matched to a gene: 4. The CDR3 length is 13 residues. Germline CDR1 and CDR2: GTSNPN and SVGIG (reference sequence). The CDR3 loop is CAFSGSGTGELFF. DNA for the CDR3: TGTGCCTTTAGCGGGAGTGGCACCGGGGAGCTGTTTTTT.

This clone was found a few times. CDR3 region: CASSQTGMNTEAFF. The CDR3 DNA reads as TGTGCCAGCAGCCAAACAGGGATGAACACTGAAGCTTTCTTT. The V and J genes are TRBV7-2 and TRBJ1-1; the D gene is possibly TRBD1 (6 bases). This CDR3 is built from 14 residues. V was pared by 5 bases and J by 0 bases, with 10 bases between. CDR1 and CDR2 (germline): SGHTA, FQGNSA.

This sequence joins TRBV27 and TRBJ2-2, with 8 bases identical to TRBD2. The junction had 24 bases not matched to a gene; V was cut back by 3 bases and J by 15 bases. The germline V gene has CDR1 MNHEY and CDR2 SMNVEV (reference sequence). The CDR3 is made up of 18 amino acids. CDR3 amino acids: CASSFLRSGSIQGGPLFF. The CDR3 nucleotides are TGTGCCAGCAGTTTCCTTAGGAGCGGGAGTATTCAAGGGGGGCCGTTGTTTTTT.

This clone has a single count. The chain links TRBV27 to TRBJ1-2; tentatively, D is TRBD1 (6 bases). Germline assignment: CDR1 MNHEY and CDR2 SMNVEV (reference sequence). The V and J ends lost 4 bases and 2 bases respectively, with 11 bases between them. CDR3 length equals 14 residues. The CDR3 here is CASSSPDRNYGYTF. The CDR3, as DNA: TGTGCCAGCAGTTCCCCGGACAGAAACTATGGCTACACCTTC.

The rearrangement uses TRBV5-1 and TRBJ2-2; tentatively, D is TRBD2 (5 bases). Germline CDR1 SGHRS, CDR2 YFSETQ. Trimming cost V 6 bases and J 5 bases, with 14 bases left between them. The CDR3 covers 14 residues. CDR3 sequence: CASTGLPGTGELFF. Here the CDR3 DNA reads TGCGCCAGCACCGGACTGCCAGGAACCGGGGAGCTGTTTTTT.

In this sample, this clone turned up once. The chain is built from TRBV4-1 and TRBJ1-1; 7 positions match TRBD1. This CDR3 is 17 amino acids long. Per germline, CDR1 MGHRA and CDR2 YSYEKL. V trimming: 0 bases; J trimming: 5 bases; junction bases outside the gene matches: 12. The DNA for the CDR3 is TGCGCCAGCAGCCAAGAAGAGAACAGGGGCGTTAGGACTGAAGCTTTCTTT. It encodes CASSQEENRGVRTEAFF.

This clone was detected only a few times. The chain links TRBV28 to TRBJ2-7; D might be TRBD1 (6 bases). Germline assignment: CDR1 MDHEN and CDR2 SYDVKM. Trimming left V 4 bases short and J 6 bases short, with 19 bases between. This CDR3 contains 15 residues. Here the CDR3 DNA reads TGTGCCAGCAGTTCTGACAGGATAGAGGATAGCGAGCAGTACTTC. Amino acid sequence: CASSSDRIEDSEQYF.